These T cell receptor beta chains were read from a single sample in a study of cytomegalovirus exposure and HLA in healthy donors. The assay was immunoSEQ multiplex PCR, and TCRdb's table has in-frame clones only and misses some. The table records fewer than 200,000 clones, 70% to 90% of them present only once. The sample comprised PBMCs. The receptors originated from a woman in her late teens or twenties in good health and CMV-seronegative. Both conserved end residues are part of each CDR3.

TRBJ2-3 TRBV30 CAWSYLTGSPDTQYF
TRBJ1-2 TRBV29-1 CSVLEGQGLDGYTF
TRBJ2-5 TRBV30 CAWSWGGQETQYF
TRBJ1-5 TRBV2 CASRDPGVSNQPQHF
TRBJ2-7 TRBV6-5 CASSYSNRGNEQYF
TRBJ2-3 TRBV7-2 CASLEPGLAKDTQYF
TRBJ2-7 TRBV19 CASSIGHQGIAYEQYF
TRBJ2-2 TRBV4-1 CASSSSRVGGGELFF
TRBJ1-1 TRBV6-5 CASSLGGQRTEAFF
TRBJ2-3 TRBV5-4 CASSLAGLAGGPGTDTQYF
TRBJ1-5 TRBV19 CASSIDVWGLNRPQHF
TRBJ1-3 TRBV7-2 CASSFGGSGNTIYF
TRBJ1-1 TRBV29-1 CSVEDSPLAGEAFF
TRBJ1-1 TRBV25-1 CASSEGGSGRVNTEAFF
TRBJ2-3 TRBV7-2 CASSFRGTRITDTQYF
TRBJ1-1 TRBV7-9 CASSLRGRGSEAFF
TRBJ2-3 TRBV5-6 CASSFFFAGGTDTQYF
TRBJ1-5 TRBV28 CASSLRQGPVNSNQPQHF
TRBJ1-5 TRBV19 CASSIGQVDSNQPQHF
TRBJ1-1 TRBV6-5 CASSYRTEVNEAFF
TRBJ1-1 TRBV7-8 CASRPTGNTEAFF
TRBJ1-3 TRBV6-1 CASSEALGNTIYF
TRBJ1-4 TRBV4-3 CASSQDRQGGEKLFF
NA TRBV6-5 CASSYEPTGSYEQYF
TRBJ2-7 TRBV27 CASSLDYPTYEQYF
TRBJ2-7 TRBV10-2 CASRLAGPYEQYF
TRBJ1-5 TRBV5-5 CASSLGTGGLGNQPQHF
TRBJ1-1 TRBV6-5 CASSSNGAAFF
TRBJ2-7 TRBV4-1 CASSQVGDVEQYF
NA TRBV10-1 CASSESRGGYEQYF
TRBJ2-2 TRBV28 CASSPLAGDTTGELFF
TRBJ2-2 TRBV18 CASSPPTGGNTGELFF
TRBJ1-1 TRBV28 CASSSTQVFNTEAFF
TRBJ1-4 TRBV5-1 CASSPGGRGFLGTNEKLFF
TRBJ2-5 TRBV15 CATSRRTGGETQYF
TRBJ2-5 TRBV6-5 CASSSSLVAQETQYF
TRBJ2-5 TRBV29-1 CSVESQVQETQYF
TRBJ2-7 TRBV19 CASSPRDYLGYEQYF
TRBJ2-7 TRBV7-8 CASSLSDRTFEQYF
TRBJ2-7 TRBV27 CASSIPGQGYEQYF
NA TRBV5-1 CASSLAARGYEQYF
TRBJ2-5 TRBV7-2 CASSQGRETQYF
TRBJ2-7 TRBV27 CASSPPGLAYEQYF
TRBJ2-5 TRBV2 CASSDAVGRPQETQYF
TRBJ2-5 TRBV7-2 CASSSYGVHETQYF
TRBJ2-3 TRBV7-9 CASSPTWTSGPDTQYF
TRBJ2-3 TRBV4-1 CASSQDSGGDTDTQYF
TRBJ2-1 TRBV5-4 CASRSGRVVNEQFF